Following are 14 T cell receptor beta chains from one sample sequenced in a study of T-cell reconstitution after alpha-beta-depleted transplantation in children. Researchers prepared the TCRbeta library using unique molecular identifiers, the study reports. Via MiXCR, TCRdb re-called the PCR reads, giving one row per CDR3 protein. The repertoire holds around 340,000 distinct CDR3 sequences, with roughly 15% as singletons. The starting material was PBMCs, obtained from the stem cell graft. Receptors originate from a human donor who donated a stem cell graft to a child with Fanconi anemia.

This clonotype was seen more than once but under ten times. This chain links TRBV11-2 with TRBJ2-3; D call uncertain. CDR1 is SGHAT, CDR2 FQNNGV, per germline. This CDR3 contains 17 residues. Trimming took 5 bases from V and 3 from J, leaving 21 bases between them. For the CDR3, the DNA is TGTGCCAGCAGCCCCTCCTCTACTCCGGACGGGACAGATACGCAGTATTTT. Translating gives CASSPSSTPDGTDTQYF.

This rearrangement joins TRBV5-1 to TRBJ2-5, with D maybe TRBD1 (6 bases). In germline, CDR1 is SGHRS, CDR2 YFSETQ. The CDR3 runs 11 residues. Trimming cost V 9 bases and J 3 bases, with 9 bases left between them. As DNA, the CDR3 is TGCGCCACAAAGGGGGAAGAGACCCAGTACTTC. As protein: CATKGEETQYF.

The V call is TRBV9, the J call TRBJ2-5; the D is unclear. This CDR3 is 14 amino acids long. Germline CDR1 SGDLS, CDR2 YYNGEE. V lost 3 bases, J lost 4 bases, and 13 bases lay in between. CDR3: CASSAATGGETQYF. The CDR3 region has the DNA TGTGCCAGCAGCGCAGCCACGGGTGGAGAGACCCAGTACTTC. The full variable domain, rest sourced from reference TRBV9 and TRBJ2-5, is DSGVTQTPKHLITATGQRVTLRCSPRSGDLSVYWYQQSLDQGLQFLIQYYNGEERAKGNILERFSAQQFPDLHSELNLSSLELGDSALYFCASSAATGGETQYFGPGTRLLVL.

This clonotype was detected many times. CDR3 sequence (DNA): TGTGCCAGCAGCCAAGTTGATCATGGCGCAGATACGCAGTATTTT. Protein product: CASSQVDHGADTQYF. J is TRBJ2-3 and V is TRBV3-1; D unclear. Germline CDR1 reads LGHDT; CDR2 reads YNNKEL (reference sequence). V was pared by 1 base and J by 4 bases, with 12 bases between. The CDR3 covers 15 residues.

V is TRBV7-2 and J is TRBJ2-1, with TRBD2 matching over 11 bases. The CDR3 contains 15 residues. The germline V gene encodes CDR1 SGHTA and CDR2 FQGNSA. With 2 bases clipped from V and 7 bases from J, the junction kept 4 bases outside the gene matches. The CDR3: CASSLRSGGENEQFF. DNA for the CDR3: TGTGCCAGCAGCTTACGTAGCGGGGGGGAAAATGAGCAGTTCTTC.

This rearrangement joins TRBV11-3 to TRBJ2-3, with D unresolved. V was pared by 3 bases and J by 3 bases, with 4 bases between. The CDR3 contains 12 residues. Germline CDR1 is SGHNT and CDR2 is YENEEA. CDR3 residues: CASSFQTDTQYF. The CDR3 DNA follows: TGTGCCAGCAGCTTTCAGACAGATACGCAGTATTTT. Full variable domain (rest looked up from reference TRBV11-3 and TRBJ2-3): EAGVVQSPRYKIIEKKQPVAFWCNPISGHNTLYWYLQNLGQGPELLIRYENEEAVDDSQLPKDRFSAERLKGVDSTLKIQPAELGDSAVYLCASSFQTDTQYFGPGTRLTVL.

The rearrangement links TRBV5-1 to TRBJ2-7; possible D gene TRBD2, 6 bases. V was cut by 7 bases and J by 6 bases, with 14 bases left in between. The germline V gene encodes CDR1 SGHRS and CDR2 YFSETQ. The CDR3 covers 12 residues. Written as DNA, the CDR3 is TGCGCCAGCGGGGTTAGCGGTGGCGAGCAGTACTTC. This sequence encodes CASGVSGGEQYF.

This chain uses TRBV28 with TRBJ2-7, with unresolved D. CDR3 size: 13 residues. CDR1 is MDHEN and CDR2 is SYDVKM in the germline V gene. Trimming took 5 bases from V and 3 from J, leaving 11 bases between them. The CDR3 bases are TGTGCCAGCAGTAATTTAGACTTCTACGAGCAGTACGTC. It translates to CASSNLDFYEQYV.

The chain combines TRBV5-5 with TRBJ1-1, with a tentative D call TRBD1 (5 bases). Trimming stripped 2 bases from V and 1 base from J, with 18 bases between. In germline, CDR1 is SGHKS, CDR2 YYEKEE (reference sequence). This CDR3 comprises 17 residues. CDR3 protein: CASSFTPRDPRNTEAFF. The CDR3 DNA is TGTGCCAGCAGCTTTACCCCGCGGGACCCCCGGAACACTGAAGCTTTCTTT.

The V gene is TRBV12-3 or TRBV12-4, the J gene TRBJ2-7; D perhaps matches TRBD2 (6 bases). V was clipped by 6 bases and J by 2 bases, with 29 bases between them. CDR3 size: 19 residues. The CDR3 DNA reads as TGTGCCAGCAGCTGCGCCCAACAAGGAGGGTTCTCTATACCCTACGAGCAGTACGTC. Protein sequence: CASSCAQQGGFSIPYEQYV.

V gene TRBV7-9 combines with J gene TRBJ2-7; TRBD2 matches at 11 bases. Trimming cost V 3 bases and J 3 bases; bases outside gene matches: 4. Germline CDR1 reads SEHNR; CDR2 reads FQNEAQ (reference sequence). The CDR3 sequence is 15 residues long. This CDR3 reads CASSLLAGGFYEQYF. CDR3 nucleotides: TGTGCCAGCAGCTTGCTAGCGGGGGGTTTCTACGAGCAGTACTTC. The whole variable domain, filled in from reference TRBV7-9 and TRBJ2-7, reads DTGVSQNPRHKITKRGQNVTFRCDPISEHNRLYWYRQTLGQGPEFLTYFQNEAQLEKSRLLSDRFSAERPKGSFSTLEIQRTEQGDSAMYLCASSLLAGGFYEQYFGPGTRLTVT.

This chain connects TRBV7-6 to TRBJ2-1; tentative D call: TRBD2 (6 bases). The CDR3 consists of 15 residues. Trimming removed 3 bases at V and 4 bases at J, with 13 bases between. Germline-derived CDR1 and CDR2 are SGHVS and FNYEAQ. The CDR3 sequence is CASSFSPSEYNEQFF. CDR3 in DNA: TGTGCCAGCAGCTTTTCTCCTAGCGAATACAATGAGCAGTTCTTC.

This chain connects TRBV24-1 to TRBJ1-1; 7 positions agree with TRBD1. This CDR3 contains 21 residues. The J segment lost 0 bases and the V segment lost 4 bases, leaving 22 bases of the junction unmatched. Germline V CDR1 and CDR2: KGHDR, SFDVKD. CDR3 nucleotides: TGTGCCACCAGTGAAACCAGGTCGTCTTCCGGACAGGTCGCCTTGAACACTGAAGCTTTCTTT. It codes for CATSETRSSSGQVALNTEAFF.

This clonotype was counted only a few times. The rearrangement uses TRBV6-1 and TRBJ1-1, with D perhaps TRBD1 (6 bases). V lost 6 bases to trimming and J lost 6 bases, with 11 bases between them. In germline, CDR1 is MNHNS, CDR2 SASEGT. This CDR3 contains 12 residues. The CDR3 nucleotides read TGTGCCAGCAGGAGGGGGTTCTCTGAAGCTTTCTTT. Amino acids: CASRRGFSEAFF.